The clone carrying this T cell receptor (beta chain) showed up many times. What it recognizes is unknown. The CDR3 has 12 amino acids. V lost 7 bases and J lost 2, with 11 bases in between. Per germline, CDR1 SQVTM and CDR2 ANQGSEA. Amplified TCR beta CDR3 regions came from RNA transcripts. The TCR CDR3 was amplified in a first-round RT-PCR using the HTBI primer set. Each CDR3 protein gets one entry after TCRdb re-called the multiplex PCR reads with MiXCR. The sample carries hundreds of thousands of distinct CDR3 sequences, less than 15% recorded once. This sample is part of a study of T cells in Graves' hyperthyroidism and ophthalmopathy. Overall study findings and caveats: It was a median approximately 7.1 months before onset that the model predicted ophthalmopathy. The majority of expanded thyroid clonotypes above 0.001 also appeared in blood.

The sample was blood. The TCR sequence derives from a woman between 18 and 29 years old with Graves' hyperthyroidism. The chain joins TRBV29-1 to TRBJ1-1; tentatively, D is TRBD1 (6 bases). The CDR3 loop is CSGGGHNTEAFF. CDR3 nucleotides: TGCAGCGGGGGGGGACACAACACTGAAGCTTTCTTT.